Each of the 4 T cell receptor beta chains below was sequenced from the same sample in a study of T cell responses to AZD1222 COVID-19 vaccine. The table came from immunoSEQ multiplex PCR; TCRdb's copy has only in-frame clones and leaves some out. The sample lists 120,000 or so clones, more than 70% occurring once. The source was peripheral blood, collected 28 days after the second AZD1222 dose. These receptor sequences come from an adult who received the AZD1222 COVID-19 vaccine.

The chain couples TRBV4-3 to TRBJ1-1, with 7 bases lining up with TRBD1. The junction had 3 bases not matched to a gene; V was cut back by 8 bases and J by 0 bases. CDR1 and CDR2 (germline): LGHNA, YSLEER. The CDR3 contains 13 residues. The CDR3 spells CASSGQVNTEAFF. In DNA form, the CDR3 reads TGCGCCAGCTCCGGACAGGTGAACACTGAAGCTTTCTTT.

This clone was counted a few times. The V call is TRBV2, the J call TRBJ1-1; perhaps TRBD1 as D (6 bases). V was clipped by 6 bases and J by 0 bases, with 11 bases between them. The CDR3 runs to 14 residues. Looked up from germline, CDR1 is SNHLY and CDR2 is FYNNEI. The CDR3 spells CASSSGHLNTEAFF. CDR3 bases: TGTGCCAGCAGCTCGGGACACTTGAACACTGAAGCTTTCTTT.

This chain links TRBV7-8 with TRBJ1-5, with D tentatively TRBD1 (5 bases). V lost 5 bases, J lost 0 bases, and 11 bases lay in between. Germline CDR1 SGHVS, CDR2 FQNEAQ. The CDR3 is 15 amino acids. The CDR3 nucleotides read TGTGCCAGCAGCCGCCGGGACGGTAGCAATCAGCCCCAGCATTTT. Amino acids: CASSRRDGSNQPQHF.

The rearrangement uses TRBV7-2 and TRBJ2-2; D may be TRBD2 (6 bases). The CDR3 is 13 residues long. Per germline, CDR1 SGHTA and CDR2 FQGNSA. V was cut by 5 bases and J by 6 bases, with 10 bases left in between. CDR3 nucleotides: TGTGCCAGCAGCATAAGACTAGCCGGGGAGCTGTTTTTT. Translation: CASSIRLAGELFF.